Listed below are T cell receptor beta chains from one sample, sequenced in a study of CDR3 diversity in severe acne. MiXCR, run by TCRdb on the PCR reads, gives a single entry per CDR3 protein. The sample contains more than 70,000 distinct CDR3 sequences, roughly 49% of which appear only once. Sequencing used blood. The receptor set was obtained from a male donor with severe acne vulgaris. CDR3s include the opening cysteine and the closing phenylalanine or tryptophan. A D gene is named only where the DNA matches it firmly. Some rows have no size entry. The others give once, few or many, or a class for an expanded clone.

J: TRBJ1-2; D: TRBD1; size: .; V: TRBV29-1; DNA: TGCAGCGTCAACGCACAGGGGCTCCTTGGTGGCTACACCTTC; CDR3: CSVNAQGLLGGYTF
J: TRBJ1-1; D: .; size: .; V: TRBV29-1; DNA: TGCAGCGCCCCAAGAGACTCTGAAGCTTTCTTT; CDR3: CSAPRDSEAFF
J: TRBJ1-5; D: .; size: few; V: TRBV6-6; DNA: TGTGCCAGCAGTTACTGGAAGGAGCCCCAGCATTTT; CDR3: CASSYWKEPQHF
J: TRBJ2-5; D: .; size: .; V: TRBV18; DNA: TGTGCCAGCTCACCTGAACAAGAGACCCAGTACTTC; CDR3: CASSPEQETQYF
J: TRBJ1-2; D: TRBD1; size: once; V: TRBV7-8; DNA: TGTGCCAGCAGCTTATTACAGGGGTCTGTCGGGGGCTACACCTTC; CDR3: CASSLLQGSVGGYTF
J: TRBJ2-7; D: TRBD2; size: .; V: TRBV7-6; DNA: TGTGCCAGCAGCCTCCGACTAGCGGGTATCTACGAGCAGTACTTC; CDR3: CASSLRLAGIYEQYF
J: TRBJ2-6; D: .; size: .; V: TRBV27; DNA: TGTGCCACCGGCTCTGGGGCCAACGCCCTGACTTTC; CDR3: CATGSGANALTF
J: TRBJ2-3; D: TRBD2; size: many; V: TRBV11-2; DNA: TGTGCCACGCGGACTAGCGGGGCGGATACGCAGTATTTT; CDR3: CATRTSGADTQYF
J: TRBJ2-2; D: .; size: many; V: TRBV6-1; DNA: TGTGCCAGCAGCGAACCAGCCGGGGAGCTGTTTTTT; CDR3: CASSEPAGELFF
J: TRBJ2-2; D: TRBD2; size: many; V: TRBV18; DNA: TGTGCCAGCTCACCACCCTCGAGCGGGACGAGCACCGGGGAGCTGTTTTTT; CDR3: CASSPPSSGTSTGELFF
J: TRBJ2-1; D: TRBD2; size: .; V: TRBV20-1; DNA: TGCAGTGCGCCTCTCCCTAGCGGGAGGGCCCGTAATGAGCAGTTCTTC; CDR3: CSAPLPSGRARNEQFF
J: TRBJ1-4; D: .; size: .; V: TRBV7-2; DNA: TGTGCCAGCAGCCTGGACGGTTCTAATGAAAAACTGTTTTTT; CDR3: CASSLDGSNEKLFF
J: TRBJ2-1; D: .; size: many; V: TRBV7-9; DNA: TGTGCCAGCAGCGAATACAATGAGCAGTTCTTC; CDR3: CASSEYNEQFF
J: TRBJ1-1; D: TRBD1; size: .; V: TRBV11-3; DNA: TGTGCCAGCAGCTTACAGGGGGCAGGTACTGAAGCTTTCTTT; CDR3: CASSLQGAGTEAFF
J: TRBJ2-1; D: TRBD1; size: .; V: TRBV20-1; DNA: TGCAGTGCTTCAGGAGGGACAGGGTTTTACAATGAGCAGTTCTTC; CDR3: CSASGGTGFYNEQFF
J: TRBJ1-2; D: .; size: many; V: TRBV27; DNA: TGTGCCAGCAGCTCCAACGACAGACTTTATGGCTACACCTTC; CDR3: CASSSNDRLYGYTF